Listed here is a single TCR beta chain. Its cognate antigen is unknown. The sample originates from a study of T cell responses to AZD1222 COVID-19 vaccine. In the study overall: Analysis merged second doses at about 4 or about 12 weeks. Study outcomes and limitations: Repertoire sampling happened only post peak T cell response.

CDR1 is LGHNT and CDR2 is FRNRAP in the germline V gene. The germline V and J ends were trimmed by 5 bases and 4 bases, with 11 bases remaining between them. This CDR3 contains 13 residues. Produced via immunoSEQ multiplex PCR; TCRdb's table is partial and in-frame only. Of 200,000 or so clones listed, about 90% are singletons. The chain recombines TRBV12-5 with TRBJ1-1; perhaps TRBD1 as D (5 bases). The sample in question was peripheral blood, obtained on day 0 of AZD1222 vaccination. The sequence was obtained from an adult in good health. CDR3 nucleotide sequence: TGTGCTAGTGGTCCTGGGGGACTCACTGAAGCTTTCTTT. Translated, it gives CASGPGGLTEAFF. The full variable domain, its missing parts supplied by reference TRBV12-5 and TRBJ1-1, is DARVTQTPRHKVTEMGQEVTMRCQPILGHNTVFWYRQTMMQGLELLAYFRNRAPLDDSGMPKDRFSAEMPDATLATLKIQPSEPRDSAVYFCASGPGGLTEAFFGQGTRLTVV.